A selection of T cell receptor beta chains follows, all from one sample in a study of cytomegalovirus exposure and HLA in healthy donors. Sequenced by immunoSEQ multiplex PCR; TCRdb stores in-frame clones only, minus some. Of 100,000 to 150,000 clones in the sample, roughly 89% are singletons; the top ten hold 1.5% to 2%. Sequencing was carried out using PBMCs. These receptors all come from a young woman in good health and CMV-seronegative. CDR3s include the opening cysteine and the closing phenylalanine or tryptophan. A D gene is named only where the DNA matches it firmly. The size field is filled for only some rows; it gives once, few, many or a size class.

D gene | clone size | J gene | V gene | CDR3 protein | CDR3 DNA
. | . | TRBJ1-6 | TRBV18 | CASSSTANSPLHF | TGTGCCAGCTCATCGACAGCCAATTCACCCCTCCACTTT
. | . | TRBJ1-2 | TRBV4-1 | CASSQAHNRNVRYGYTF | TGCGCCAGCAGCCAAGCGCATAACAGGAACGTTCGCTATGGCTACACCTTC
. | . | TRBJ1-4 | TRBV2 | CASKPAPGKLFF | TGTGCCAGCAAGCCCGCCCCGGGGAAACTGTTTTTT
. | . | TRBJ2-5 | TRBV23-1 | CASSQSKVGSGLKETQYF | TGCGCCAGCAGTCAATCGAAGGTAGGGAGTGGTCTAAAAGAGACCCAGTACTTC
TRBD2 | . | TRBJ2-7 | TRBV19 | CASSSRAGGPSYEQYF | TGTGCCAGTAGCTCCAGAGCGGGGGGGCCCTCCTACGAGCAGTACTTC
. | . | TRBJ1-1 | TRBV5-4 | CASSSYLDRNTEAFF | TGTGCCAGCAGTTCGTATCTCGACAGGAACACTGAAGCTTTCTTT
TRBD1 | . | TRBJ1-1 | TRBV15 | CATSRRTGGMLNTEAFF | TGTGCCACCAGCAGAAGGACAGGGGGCATGTTGAACACTGAAGCTTTCTTT
. | . | TRBJ1-2 | TRBV6-6 | CASSYSMVGAVYGYTF | TGTGCCAGCAGTTACTCGATGGTAGGGGCGGTATATGGCTACACCTTC
. | . | TRBJ2-1 | TRBV5-6 | CASSLGSRSSYNEQFF | TGTGCCAGCAGCTTGGGGTCCCGCAGCTCCTACAATGAGCAGTTCTTC
. | . | TRBJ2-1 | TRBV30 | CAWSVINEQFF | TGTGCCTGGAGTGTTATCAATGAGCAGTTCTTC
TRBD2 | . | TRBJ2-1 | TRBV7-6 | CASRPGGGSYNEQFF | TGTGCCAGCAGGCCGGGGGGGGGCTCCTACAATGAGCAGTTCTTC
TRBD2 | once | TRBJ2-3 | TRBV9 | CASSVGAGGATDTQYF | TGTGCCAGCAGCGTAGGAGCGGGGGGGGCCACAGATACGCAGTATTTT
. | . | TRBJ1-6 | TRBV30 | CAWIRDGSSYNSPLHF | TGTGCCTGGATTCGGGATGGGAGCTCCTATAATTCACCCCTCCACTTT